This TCR beta chain originates from a study of cytomegalovirus exposure and HLA in healthy donors. This CDR3 is 14 amino acids long. Germline CDR1 and CDR2: SQVTM and ANQGSEA. The V end was cut by 5 bases, the J end by 0 bases, with 8 bases between. A note on this clone: Its antigen is unidentified.

Both 60 Vbeta primers and 13 Jbeta primers went into the PCR. The protocol was immunoSEQ multiplex PCR, while the TCRdb copy is restricted to in-frame clones and leaves out a portion. In the table there are roughly 100,000 clones, about 81% of which are singletons. Regarding the study as a whole: Accurate prediction of HLA-A and HLA-B alleles (for most subjects) was reportedly achieved from TCR beta sequences. The listing of approximately 160 TCR beta chains classed them as cytomegalovirus-associated.

Unrecorded immune exposures were likely, despite nominal health at sampling. Sequencing used PBMCs. The gene calls are TRBV29-1 and TRBJ2-6, with a tentative D call TRBD1 (5 bases). The sequence was collected from a man under 40 in good health and CMV-seronegative. The CDR3 sequence is CSVTRDSGANVLTF. CDR3 nucleotide sequence: TGCAGCGTTACCAGGGACTCTGGGGCCAACGTCCTGACTTTC.